This is a list of T cell receptor beta chains from one sample in a study of blood T cell repertoires in COVID-19. Only in-frame clones appear in the TCRdb table, and some are missing; sequencing was by immunoSEQ multiplex PCR. The table shows some 300,000 clones, with about nine tenths occurring only once. Sequenced input: peripheral blood. Receptors were obtained from a woman in her twenties or thirties with COVID-19, enrolled during active disease. Each CDR3 is given with its conserved first and last residue. The order of the fields is J gene, clone size, D gene, V gene, CDR3 protein, CDR3 DNA. D genes are given only for firm matches. Rows give clone size only sometimes, using once, few, many, or a class for an expanded clone.

>TRBJ1-1|few|TRBD1|TRBV19
CASSIGPGQEAGGTEAFF
TGTGCCAGTAGTATAGGTCCGGGACAGGAAGCCGGTGGCACTGAAGCTTTCTTT
>TRBJ2-7|-|TRBD1|TRBV11-3
CASSPSGDRAHEQYF
TGTGCCAGCAGCCCCAGCGGGGACAGGGCCCACGAGCAGTACTTC
>TRBJ2-3|-|-|TRBV7-9
CASSAGPPGADTQYF
TGTGCCAGCAGCGCGGGACCTCCTGGGGCAGATACGCAGTATTTT
>TRBJ1-2|-|-|TRBV29-1
CRPRVEQGALWYGYTF
TGCAGACCCCGGGTGGAGCAAGGCGCCCTTTGGTATGGCTACACCTTC
>TRBJ2-6|-|-|TRBV6-5
CASSRDSGANVLTF
TGTGCCAGCAGCCGGGACTCTGGGGCCAACGTCCTGACTTTC
>TRBJ1-4|once|-|TRBV5-1
CASSLWGGSEKLFF
TGCGCCAGCAGCTTGTGGGGGGGTAGTGAAAAACTGTTTTTT
>TRBJ2-5|-|TRBD2|TRBV11-2
CASSRTSGGAQTQYF
TGTGCCAGCAGCCGAACTAGCGGGGGGGCTCAGACCCAGTACTTC
>TRBJ1-4|-|-|TRBV2
CASSEQGLRNEKLFF
TGTGCCAGCAGTGAACAGGGACTGCGTAATGAAAAACTGTTTTTT
>TRBJ1-2|-|-|TRBV3-1/TRBV3-2
CASSQALYTNYGYTF
TGTGCCAGCAGCCAAGCTCTTTATACTAACTATGGCTACACCTTC
>TRBJ1-1|-|-|TRBV30
CAWSVLREGGEAFF
TGTGCCTGGAGTGTTTTAAGGGAGGGGGGTGAAGCTTTCTTT
>TRBJ1-3|-|TRBD1|TRBV19
CASSPLGTGDRNTIYF
TGTGCCAGTAGTCCATTAGGGACAGGGGACAGAAACACCATATATTTT
>TRBJ1-1|-|-|TRBV6-2/TRBV6-3
CASSYREWNTEAFF
TGTGCCAGCAGTTATAGAGAATGGAACACTGAAGCTTTCTTT
>TRBJ2-5|-|TRBD1|TRBV18
CASSPDRGAKETQYF
TGTGCCAGCTCACCCGACAGGGGTGCGAAAGAGACCCAGTACTTC
>TRBJ1-2|once|-|TRBV21-1
CARPGTGVNYGYTF
TGTGCCAGACCCGGGACAGGGGTAAACTATGGCTACACCTTC
>TRBJ1-4|-|TRBD1|TRBV5-5
CASSSRGLANEKLFF
TGTGCCAGCAGTTCTAGGGGGCTAGCTAATGAAAAACTGTTTTTT
>TRBJ1-3|-|-|TRBV28
CASSFYLGQNSGNTIYF
TGTGCCAGCAGTTTTTATCTAGGACAAAACTCTGGAAACACCATATATTTT
>TRBJ1-2|-|-|TRBV5-5
CASSLRTADLGIRGIGGYTF
TGTGCCAGCAGCTTGAGGACAGCTGATCTCGGGATTCGAGGGATCGGGGGCTACACCTTC
>TRBJ2-2|-|TRBD1|TRBV9
CASSVAGTGNTGELFF
TGTGCCAGCAGCGTAGCTGGGACAGGGAACACCGGGGAGCTGTTTTTT
>TRBJ2-6|-|-|TRBV5-1
CASNLRGAGANVLTF
TGCGCCAGCAACCTGCGGGGCGCTGGGGCCAACGTCCTGACTTTC
>TRBJ1-2|-|TRBD1|TRBV11-2
CASSRQGVYGYTF
TGTGCCAGCAGCCGACAGGGGGTGTATGGCTACACCTTC
>TRBJ1-5|-|-|TRBV4-1
CASSQVRGGQGPQHF
TGCGCCAGCAGCCAGGTTCGGGGGGGCCAGGGGCCCCAGCATTTT
>TRBJ2-1|-|TRBD2|TRBV5-4
CASSFRTSGGGQFF
TGTGCCAGCAGCTTCAGGACTAGCGGGGGCGGGCAGTTCTTC
>TRBJ2-2|-|TRBD2|TRBV3-1/TRBV3-2
CASLAGGSGGELFF
TGTGCCAGCCTGGCGGGGGGATCCGGCGGGGAGCTGTTTTTT
>TRBJ1-1|-|-|TRBV6-4
CASRRTFLEDTEAFF
TGTGCCAGCAGGAGGACCTTTCTGGAGGACACTGAAGCTTTCTTT
>TRBJ2-6|-|TRBD2|TRBV19
CASRLGGLDFSGANVLTF
TGTGCCAGTAGGCTTGGGGGACTAGACTTTTCCGGGGCCAACGTCCTGACTTTC
>TRBJ2-2|-|TRBD1|TRBV7-9
CASSLWDRGPVGELFF
TGTGCCAGCAGCTTATGGGACAGGGGCCCGGTCGGGGAGCTGTTTTTT
>TRBJ1-5|-|TRBD1|TRBV5-1
CASRQGSNQPQHF
TGCGCCAGCCGACAGGGGAGCAATCAGCCCCAGCATTTT